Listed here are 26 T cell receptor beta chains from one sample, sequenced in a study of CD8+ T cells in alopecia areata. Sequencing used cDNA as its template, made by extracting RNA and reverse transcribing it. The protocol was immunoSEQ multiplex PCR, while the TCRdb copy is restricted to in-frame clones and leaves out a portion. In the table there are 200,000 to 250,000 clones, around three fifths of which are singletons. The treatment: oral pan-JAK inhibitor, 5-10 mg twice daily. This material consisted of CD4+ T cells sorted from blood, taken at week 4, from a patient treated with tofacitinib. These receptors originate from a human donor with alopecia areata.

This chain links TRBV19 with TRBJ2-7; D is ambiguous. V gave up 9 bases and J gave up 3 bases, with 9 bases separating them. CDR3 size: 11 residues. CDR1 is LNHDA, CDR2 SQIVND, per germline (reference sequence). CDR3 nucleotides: TGTGCCAGCGGTAGTAGCTACGAGCAGTACTTC. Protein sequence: CASGSSYEQYF.

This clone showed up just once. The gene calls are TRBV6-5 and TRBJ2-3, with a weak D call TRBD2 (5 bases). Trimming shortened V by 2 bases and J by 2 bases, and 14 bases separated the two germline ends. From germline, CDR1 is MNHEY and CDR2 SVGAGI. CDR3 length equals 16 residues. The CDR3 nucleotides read TGTGCCAGCAGTTACGTCCGGGAAAAGTACACAGATACGCAGTATTTT. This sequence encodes CASSYVREKYTDTQYF.

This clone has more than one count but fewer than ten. In DNA, the CDR3 is TGCAGCGTTCATCAGGGGGTAGGGACCGGGGAGCTGTTTTTT. This sequence encodes CSVHQGVGTGELFF. The V call is TRBV29-1, the J call TRBJ2-2; 7 bases are a match to TRBD1. This CDR3 is built from 14 residues. Germline lookup yields CDR1 SQVTM and CDR2 ANQGSEA. V shed 5 bases and J 5 bases; nucleotides not matched to a gene: 8.

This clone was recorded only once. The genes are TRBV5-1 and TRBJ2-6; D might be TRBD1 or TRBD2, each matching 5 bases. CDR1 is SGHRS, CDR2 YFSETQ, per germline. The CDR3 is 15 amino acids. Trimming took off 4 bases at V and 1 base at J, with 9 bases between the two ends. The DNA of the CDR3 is TGCGCCAGCAGCCGGGACGGATCTGGGGCCAACGTCCTGACTTTC. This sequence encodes CASSRDGSGANVLTF.

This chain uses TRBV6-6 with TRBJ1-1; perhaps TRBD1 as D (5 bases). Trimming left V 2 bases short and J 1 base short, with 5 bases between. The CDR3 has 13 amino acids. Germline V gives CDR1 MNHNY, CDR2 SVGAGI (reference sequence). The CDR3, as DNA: TGTGCCAGCAGTTACGGGGGGAACACTGAAGCTTTCTTT. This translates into CASSYGGNTEAFF.

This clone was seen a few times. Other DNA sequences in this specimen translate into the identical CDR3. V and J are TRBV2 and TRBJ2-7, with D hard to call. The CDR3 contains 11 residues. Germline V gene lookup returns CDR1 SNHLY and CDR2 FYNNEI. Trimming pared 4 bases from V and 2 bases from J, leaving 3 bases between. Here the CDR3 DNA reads TGTGCCAGCAGTGTCACCTACGAGCAGTACTTC. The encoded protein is CASSVTYEQYF.

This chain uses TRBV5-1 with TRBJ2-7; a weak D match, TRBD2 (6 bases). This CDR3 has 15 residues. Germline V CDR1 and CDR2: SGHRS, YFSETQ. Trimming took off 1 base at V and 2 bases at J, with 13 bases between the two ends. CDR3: CASSLILGGPYEQYF. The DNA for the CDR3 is TGCGCCAGCAGCTTGATCCTCGGGGGACCCTACGAGCAGTACTTC.

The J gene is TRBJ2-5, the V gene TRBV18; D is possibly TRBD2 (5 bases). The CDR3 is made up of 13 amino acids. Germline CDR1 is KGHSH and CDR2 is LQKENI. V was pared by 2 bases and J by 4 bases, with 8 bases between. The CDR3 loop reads CASSPLGVETQYF. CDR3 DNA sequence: TGTGCCAGCTCACCATTGGGAGTAGAGACCCAGTACTTC.

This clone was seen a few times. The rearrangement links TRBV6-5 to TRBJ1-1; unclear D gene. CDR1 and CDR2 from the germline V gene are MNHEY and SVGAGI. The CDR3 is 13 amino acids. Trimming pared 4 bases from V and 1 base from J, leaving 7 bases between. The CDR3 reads CASSFKENTEAFF. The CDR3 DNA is TGTGCCAGCAGTTTTAAGGAGAACACTGAAGCTTTCTTT.

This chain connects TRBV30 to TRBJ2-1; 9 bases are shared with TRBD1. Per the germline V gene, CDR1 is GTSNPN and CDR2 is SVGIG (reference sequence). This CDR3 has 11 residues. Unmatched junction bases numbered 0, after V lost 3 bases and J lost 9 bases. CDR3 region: CAWRDRGEQFF. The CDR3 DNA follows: TGTGCCTGGAGGGACAGGGGTGAGCAGTTCTTC.

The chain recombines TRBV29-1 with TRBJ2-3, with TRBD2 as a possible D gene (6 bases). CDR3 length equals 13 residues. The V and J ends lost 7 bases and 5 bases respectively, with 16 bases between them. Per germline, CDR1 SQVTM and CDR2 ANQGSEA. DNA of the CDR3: TGCAGCGGGAAGACTAGTTTAGTAGATACGCAGTATTTT. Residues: CSGKTSLVDTQYF.

The CDR3 here is CASSMPRDRPTTNEKLFF. The DNA for the CDR3 is TGTGCCAGTAGTATGCCCCGCGACAGGCCTACAACTAATGAAAAACTGTTTTTT. V usage is TRBV19 and J usage is TRBJ1-4; D may be TRBD1 (6 bases). The germline V gene has CDR1 LNHDA and CDR2 SQIVND (reference sequence). The germline V and J ends were trimmed by 3 bases and 0 bases, with 17 bases remaining between them. The CDR3 runs to 18 residues.

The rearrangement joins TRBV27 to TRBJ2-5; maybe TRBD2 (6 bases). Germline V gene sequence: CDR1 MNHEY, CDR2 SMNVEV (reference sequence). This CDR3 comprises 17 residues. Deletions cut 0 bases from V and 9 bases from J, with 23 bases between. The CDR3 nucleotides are TGTGCCAGCAGTTTATCGAATATGCTCGGCGGGGTGGAGGCCCAGTACTTC. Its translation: CASSLSNMLGGVEAQYF.

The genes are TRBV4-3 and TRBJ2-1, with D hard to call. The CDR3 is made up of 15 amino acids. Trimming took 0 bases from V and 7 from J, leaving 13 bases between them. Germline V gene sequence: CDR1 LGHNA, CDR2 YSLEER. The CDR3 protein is CASSQDWVIGNEQFF. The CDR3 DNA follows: TGCGCCAGCAGCCAAGATTGGGTTATAGGGAATGAGCAGTTCTTC.

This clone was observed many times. The CDR3 sequence is CSVVGQAGGTQYF. In DNA, the CDR3 is TGCAGCGTTGTAGGGCAGGCTGGGGGGACCCAGTACTTC. V usage is TRBV29-1 and J usage is TRBJ2-5; D could derive from TRBD1 or TRBD2 (5 bases each). The V gene's germline CDR1 is SQVTM and CDR2 ANQGSEA. This CDR3 has 13 amino acids. The V and J ends lost 4 bases and 7 bases respectively, with 16 bases between them.

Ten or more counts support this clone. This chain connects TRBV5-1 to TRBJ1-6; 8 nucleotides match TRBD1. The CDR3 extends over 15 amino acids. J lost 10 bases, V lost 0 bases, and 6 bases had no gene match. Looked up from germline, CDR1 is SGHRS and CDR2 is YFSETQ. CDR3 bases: TGCGCCAGCAGCTTGGCCTTTGGACAGGGCTCACCCCTCCACTTT. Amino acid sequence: CASSLAFGQGSPLHF.

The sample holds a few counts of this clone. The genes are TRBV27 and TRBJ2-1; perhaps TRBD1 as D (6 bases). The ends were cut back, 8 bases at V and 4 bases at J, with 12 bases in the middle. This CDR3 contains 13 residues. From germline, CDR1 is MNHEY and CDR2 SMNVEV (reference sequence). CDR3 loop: CASRDTIYNEQFF. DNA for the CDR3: TGTGCCAGCCGGGACACGATATACAATGAGCAGTTCTTC.

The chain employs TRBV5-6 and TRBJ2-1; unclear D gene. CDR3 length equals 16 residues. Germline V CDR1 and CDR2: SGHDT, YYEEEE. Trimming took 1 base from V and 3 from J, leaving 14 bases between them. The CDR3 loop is CASSLRLGTGYNEQFF. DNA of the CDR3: TGTGCCAGCAGCTTGCGGTTGGGCACGGGCTACAATGAGCAGTTCTTC.

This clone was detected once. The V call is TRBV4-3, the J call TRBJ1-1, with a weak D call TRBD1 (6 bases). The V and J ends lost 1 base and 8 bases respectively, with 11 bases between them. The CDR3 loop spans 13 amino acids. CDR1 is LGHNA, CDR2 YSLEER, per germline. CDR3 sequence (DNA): TGCGCCAGCAGCCAAGTCTTCGGGACAGAAGCTTTCTTT. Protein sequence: CASSQVFGTEAFF.

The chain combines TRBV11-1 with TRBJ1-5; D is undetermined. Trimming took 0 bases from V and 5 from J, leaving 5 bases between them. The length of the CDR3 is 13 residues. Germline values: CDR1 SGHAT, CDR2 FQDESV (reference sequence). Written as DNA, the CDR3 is TGTGCCAGCAGCTTAGCCTGGGATCAGCCCCAGCATTTT. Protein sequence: CASSLAWDQPQHF.

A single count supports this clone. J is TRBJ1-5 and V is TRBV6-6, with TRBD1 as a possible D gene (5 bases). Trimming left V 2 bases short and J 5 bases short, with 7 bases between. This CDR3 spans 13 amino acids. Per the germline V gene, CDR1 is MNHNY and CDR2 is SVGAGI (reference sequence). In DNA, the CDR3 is TGTGCCAGCAGTTACCGGGGGGATCAGCCCCAGCATTTT. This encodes CASSYRGDQPQHF.

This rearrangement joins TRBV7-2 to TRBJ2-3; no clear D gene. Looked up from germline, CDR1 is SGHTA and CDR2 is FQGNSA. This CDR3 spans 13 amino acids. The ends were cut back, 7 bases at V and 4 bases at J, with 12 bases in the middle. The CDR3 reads CASNFYGADTQYF. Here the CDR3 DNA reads TGTGCCAGCAACTTCTACGGTGCAGATACGCAGTATTTT. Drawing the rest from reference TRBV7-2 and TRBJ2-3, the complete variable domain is GAGVSQSPSNKVTEKGKDVELRCDPISGHTALYWYRQSLGQGLEFLIYFQGNSAPDKSGLPSDRFSAERTGGSVSTLTIQRTQQEDSAVYLCASNFYGADTQYFGPGTRLTVL.

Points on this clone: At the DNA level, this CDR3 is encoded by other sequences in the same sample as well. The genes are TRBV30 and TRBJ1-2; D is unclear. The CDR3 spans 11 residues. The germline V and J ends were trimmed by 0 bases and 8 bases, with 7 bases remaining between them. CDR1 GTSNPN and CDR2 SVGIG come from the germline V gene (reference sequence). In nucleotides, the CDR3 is TGTGCCTGGAGTGTACCGGGGGGCTACACCTTC. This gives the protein CAWSVPGGYTF.

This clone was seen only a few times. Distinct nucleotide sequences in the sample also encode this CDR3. CDR3 in amino acids: CASSEGGPDTQYF. The CDR3 DNA is TGCGCCAGCAGTGAGGGGGGTCCAGATACGCAGTATTTT. The chain links TRBV10-1 to TRBJ2-3; D assignment may be TRBD1 or TRBD2 (5 bases each). CDR1 is WNHNN, CDR2 SYGVQD, per germline (reference sequence). This CDR3 is 13 amino acids long. Trimming left V 2 bases short and J 4 bases short, with 7 bases between.

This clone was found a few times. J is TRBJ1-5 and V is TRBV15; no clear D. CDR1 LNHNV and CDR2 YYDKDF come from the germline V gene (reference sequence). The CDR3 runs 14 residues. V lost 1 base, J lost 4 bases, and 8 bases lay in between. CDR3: CATSRASGNQPQHF. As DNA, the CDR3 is TGTGCCACCAGCAGAGCCTCTGGGAATCAGCCCCAGCATTTT.

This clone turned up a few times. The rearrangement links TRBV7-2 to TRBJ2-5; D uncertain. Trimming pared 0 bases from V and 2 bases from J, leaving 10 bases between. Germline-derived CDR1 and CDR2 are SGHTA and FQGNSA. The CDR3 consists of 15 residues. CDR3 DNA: TGTGCCAGCAGCTTAGCTCCAGCGATGCAAGAGACCCAGTACTTC. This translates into CASSLAPAMQETQYF.